This T cell receptor (beta chain) was captured by sequencing in a study of blood T cell repertoires in COVID-19. TCRdb's copy holds only in-frame clones and misses some; the assay was immunoSEQ multiplex PCR. Among over 120,000 clones listed, 85% to 90% were seen once. Trimming stripped 4 bases from V and 2 bases from J, with 15 bases between. CDR1 is MDHEN and CDR2 is SYDVKM in the germline V gene. The CDR3 contains 16 residues. This sequence originates from a man in his 60s with active or convalescent COVID-19. This chain connects TRBV28 to TRBJ2-1; weak D call: TRBD2 (6 bases). Sequenced input: peripheral blood. This CDR3 is CASSSELALTYNEQFF. Written as DNA, the CDR3 is TGTGCCAGCAGTTCGGAACTAGCACTCACCTACAATGAGCAGTTCTTC.